The 17 T cell receptor beta chains reported below all come from one sample, sequenced in a study of control samples from healthy donors and cancer patients. The table came from immunoSEQ multiplex PCR; TCRdb's copy has only in-frame clones and leaves some out. The sample has some 130,000 clones, roughly 95% seen once. Sequencing was done on a sample of blood. The receptors were gathered from a man aged 25-45 years in good health.

In DNA form, the CDR3 reads TGTGCCTGGAGAGGGGGCGGATGGGAGACCCAGTACTTC. This sequence encodes CAWRGGGWETQYF. The chain has TRBV30 and TRBJ2-5; 7 bases fit TRBD1. Germline assignment: CDR1 GTSNPN and CDR2 SVGIG (reference sequence). CDR3 size: 13 residues. Germline trimming cut 3 bases from V and 5 bases from J; bases unmatched to any gene: 6.

The gene calls are TRBV4-3 and TRBJ2-7; 8 bases are a match to TRBD1. The CDR3 covers 15 residues. V gave up 2 bases and J gave up 3 bases; unmatched junction bases: 6. Germline V gene lookup returns CDR1 LGHNA and CDR2 YSLEER. CDR3 nucleotide sequence: TGCGCCAGCAGCCAATCAGGGGGCAGAGGCTACGAGCAGTACTTC. It translates to CASSQSGGRGYEQYF.

V and J are TRBV19 and TRBJ1-1, with D possibly TRBD1 on 6 matching bases. The CDR3 runs 14 residues. With 6 bases removed from V and 7 bases from J, the gap between germline ends came to 18 bases. Germline V gives CDR1 LNHDA, CDR2 SQIVND (reference sequence). The CDR3 coding sequence is TGTGCCAGTAGCGATGCCTCTACAGGGAGTGAAGCTTTCTTT. Protein product: CASSDASTGSEAFF.

V is TRBV7-9 and J is TRBJ2-3, with a possible D match to TRBD2 (6 bases). V was trimmed by 6 bases and J by 0 bases, leaving 16 bases between them. Germline V gene data show CDR1 as SEHNR and CDR2 as FQNEAQ (reference sequence). The CDR3 sequence is 16 residues long. CDR3 DNA sequence: TGTGCCAGCAGTCCCTGGAGGGACCCTAGCACAGATACGCAGTATTTT. Its protein is CASSPWRDPSTDTQYF.

V is TRBV28 and J is TRBJ1-1; D not resolved. The CDR3 spans 15 residues. V shed 2 bases and J shed 0 bases, with 10 bases lying between them. Germline V gene data show CDR1 as MDHEN and CDR2 as SYDVKM. The DNA of the CDR3 is TGTGCCAGCAGTTTAAGCCAGCGCATGAACACTGAAGCTTTCTTT. It is translated as CASSLSQRMNTEAFF. The whole variable domain, filled in from reference TRBV28 and TRBJ1-1, reads DVKVTQSSRYLVKRTGEKVFLECVQDMDHENMFWYRQDPGLGLRLIYFSYDVKMKEKGDIPEGYSVSREKKERFSLILESASTNQTSMYLCASSLSQRMNTEAFFGQGTRLTVV.

CDR3 nucleotide sequence: TGTGCCAGTAGTACTAGCAATCAGCCCCAGCATTTT. Protein sequence: CASSTSNQPQHF. The J gene is TRBJ1-5, the V gene TRBV19; unclear D gene. V was clipped by 4 bases and J by 0 bases, with 1 base between them. The germline gives CDR1 LNHDA, CDR2 SQIVND (reference sequence). The CDR3 length is 12 residues.

This clone was observed once. The chain is built from TRBV5-6 and TRBJ1-6; TRBD1 matches at 10 bases. V trimming: 1 base; J trimming: 10 bases; junction bases outside the gene matches: 17. Germline loops: CDR1 SGHDT, CDR2 YYEEEE. This CDR3 is 19 amino acids long. CDR3 in DNA: TGTGCCAGCAGCTTGCGGGGAACGAGGGGACAGGGGAGGAGGTCACCCCTCCACTTT. Translated, it gives CASSLRGTRGQGRRSPLHF.

The chain recombines TRBV9 with TRBJ1-4; 8 positions match TRBD1. J lost 8 bases, V lost 4 bases, and 7 bases had no gene match. This CDR3 comprises 14 residues. Germline assignment: CDR1 SGDLS and CDR2 YYNGEE. The CDR3 DNA sequence: TGTGCCAGCAGCCAGACAGGGGAGGGGGAAAAACTGTTTTTT. This translates into CASSQTGEGEKLFF.

The V call is TRBV27, the J call TRBJ1-2; the match to TRBD1 covers 7 bases. V was clipped by 0 bases and J by 1 base; unmatched bases: 5. This CDR3 comprises 16 residues. Germline V CDR1 and CDR2: MNHEY, SMNVEV (reference sequence). This CDR3 is CASSLSVGQNNYGYTF. CDR3 coding DNA: TGTGCCAGCAGTTTATCCGTGGGACAGAATAACTATGGCTACACCTTC.

The chain uses TRBV5-1 and TRBJ2-3, with 11 bases identical to TRBD2. CDR3 size: 14 residues. With 4 bases clipped from V and 6 bases from J, the junction kept 4 bases outside the gene matches. Germline V gene sequence: CDR1 SGHRS, CDR2 YFSETQ. The CDR3 loop reads CASSLGTSGDTQYF. The CDR3 nucleotides read TGCGCCAGCAGCCTCGGGACTAGCGGTGATACGCAGTATTTT.

The V and J genes are TRBV4-1 and TRBJ2-7; D is unclear. CDR1 MGHRA and CDR2 YSYEKL come from the germline V gene. The V and J ends lost 4 bases and 0 bases respectively, with 10 bases between them. CDR3 size: 14 residues. CDR3 sequence reads: CASSPRPHSYEQYF. The CDR3 DNA follows: TGCGCCAGCAGCCCCCGGCCCCACTCCTACGAGCAGTACTTC.

The chain recombines TRBV27 with TRBJ2-3; 8 bases agree with TRBD1. Germline CDR1 MNHEY, CDR2 SMNVEV (reference sequence). CDR3 length: 16 residues. V gave up 7 bases and J gave up 6 bases; unmatched junction bases: 15. For the CDR3, the DNA is TGTGCCAGCAATCCTTTCGGGACAGGAACCCCGGATACGCAGTATTTT. Translated: CASNPFGTGTPDTQYF.

V gene TRBV14 combines with J gene TRBJ1-2, with D unresolved. The length of the CDR3 is 15 residues. From germline, CDR1 is SGHDN and CDR2 FVKESK. V was trimmed by 3 bases and J by 5 bases, leaving 16 bases between them. The CDR3 loop is CASSHRSFSWYGYTF. In DNA, the CDR3 is TGTGCCAGCAGCCATCGGAGCTTCAGTTGGTATGGCTACACCTTC.

This chain connects TRBV4-1 to TRBJ1-2; D might be TRBD1 (5 bases). The germline gives CDR1 MGHRA, CDR2 YSYEKL. The CDR3 is made up of 15 amino acids. The V end lost 0 bases, the J end lost 0 bases, and 8 bases lay between the germline ends. CDR3 region: CASSQDRASNYGYTF. In nucleotides, the CDR3 is TGCGCCAGCAGCCAAGACAGGGCCTCTAACTATGGCTACACCTTC.

The rearrangement joins TRBV9 to TRBJ1-3; 9 positions agree with TRBD1. CDR1 and CDR2 (germline): SGDLS, YYNGEE. The CDR3 extends over 18 amino acids. V was clipped by 3 bases and J by 0 bases; unmatched bases: 10. For the CDR3, the DNA is TGTGCCAGCAGCGCCCGGGGGGGACAGGGCTTCTCTGGAAACACCATATATTTT. It translates to CASSARGGQGFSGNTIYF.

The chain links TRBV18 to TRBJ1-3; D call uncertain. The CDR3 contains 17 residues. In germline, CDR1 is KGHSH, CDR2 LQKENI. The ends were cut back, 3 bases at V and 0 bases at J, with 15 bases in the middle. CDR3 amino acids: CASSPQDRGSSGNTIYF. The CDR3 DNA is TGTGCCAGCTCACCGCAGGACCGTGGGAGCTCTGGAAACACCATATATTTT.

The rearrangement links TRBV20-1 to TRBJ2-5; the D gene is possibly TRBD2 (5 bases). This CDR3 region has 12 residues. The germline gives CDR1 DFQATT, CDR2 SNEGSKA (reference sequence). V was shortened by 3 bases and J by 3 bases, with 8 bases between the two germline ends. The CDR3 DNA sequence: TGCAGTGCTAGTAGAGGGAAAGAGACCCAGTACTTC. This sequence encodes CSASRGKETQYF.